The rows below give T cell receptor beta chains drawn from one sample of a study of shared clonotypes between healthy human individuals. TCRdb's table, derived via immunoSEQ multiplex PCR, lists solely in-frame clones and lacks some. Here the sample spans 1.5 million to 1.9 million clones, 98% being singletons. Source material: naive CD4+ T cells sorted from blood. The receptors were sampled from a man aged 25 to 40 in good health. CDR3s include the opening cysteine and the closing phenylalanine or tryptophan. A D gene is named only where the DNA matches it firmly. Only some rows state a clone size, as once, few, many or a class for expanded clones.

NA TRBJ2-7 TRBV14 NA CASSQVYEQYF TGTGCCAGCAGCCAGGTCTACGAGCAGTACTTC
TRBD2 TRBJ2-7 TRBV5-1 NA CASSKGLAVEQYF TGCGCCAGCAGCAAGGGACTAGCTGTCGAGCAGTACTTC
NA TRBJ2-7 TRBV11-3 NA CASSRVDGEQYF TGTGCCAGCAGCCGGGTGGATGGCGAGCAGTACTTC
TRBD2 TRBJ2-1 TRBV18 NA CASSPEGSGGTYNEQFF TGTGCCAGCTCACCAGAGGGTAGCGGGGGTACTTACAATGAGCAGTTCTTC
NA TRBJ2-1 TRBV10-1 NA CASSDGGAAYNEQFF TGCGCCAGCAGTGACGGAGGCGCAGCTTACAATGAGCAGTTCTTC
NA TRBJ2-3 TRBV6-4 NA CASSVLGQTTDTQYF TGTGCCAGCAGCGTCCTAGGGCAGACCACAGATACGCAGTATTTT
NA TRBJ1-1 TRBV15 NA CATSRPPTPEAFF TGTGCCACCAGCAGACCTCCGACACCCGAAGCTTTCTTT
NA TRBJ2-7 TRBV28 NA CASRRTVAFSVYEQYF TGTGCCAGCAGAAGGACAGTGGCCTTTTCGGTATACGAGCAGTACTTC
TRBD1 TRBJ2-1 TRBV13 NA CASSLRGPNNEQFF TGTGCCAGCAGCTTAAGGGGGCCCAACAATGAGCAGTTCTTC
NA TRBJ2-2 TRBV11-3 NA CASSLGRTGELFF TGTGCCAGCAGCTTAGGTCGAACCGGGGAGCTGTTTTTT
NA TRBJ2-3 TRBV5-1 NA CASSFHKTLTDTQYF TGCGCCAGCAGCTTTCACAAGACCCTCACAGATACGCAGTATTTT
TRBD2 TRBJ2-7 TRBV7-2 NA CASSWRERSEQYF TGTGCCAGCAGCTGGCGGGAGCGAAGCGAGCAGTACTTC
TRBD1 TRBJ1-2 TRBV7-9 NA CASSLGAGQGARGYTF TGTGCCAGCAGCTTAGGCGCCGGACAGGGGGCAAGGGGCTACACCTTC
NA TRBJ1-5 TRBV5-1 NA CASRLNGMEQPQHF TGCGCCAGCAGGTTGAATGGAATGGAGCAGCCCCAGCATTTT
NA TRBJ1-3 TRBV7-9 once CASSLAPGLGNTIYF TGTGCCAGCAGCTTAGCGCCGGGCCTTGGAAACACCATATATTTT
NA TRBJ1-4 TRBV7-9 NA CASSNRELNEKLFF TGTGCCAGCAGCAACAGGGAGCTTAATGAAAAACTGTTTTTT
TRBD2 TRBJ2-3 TRBV9 NA CASSEEGLAVTDTQYF TGTGCCAGCAGCGAAGAGGGACTAGCGGTCACAGATACGCAGTATTTT
NA TRBJ1-1 TRBV7-9 NA CASSPSGGSWSEAFF TGTGCCAGCAGCCCCAGTGGGGGTTCGTGGTCTGAAGCTTTCTTT
NA TRBJ2-7 TRBV5-1 once CASSLGQITYEQYF TGCGCCAGCAGCTTGGGTCAGATTACCTACGAGCAGTACTTC
TRBD1 TRBJ2-7 TRBV7-2 NA CASSSLDRTNEQYF TGTGCCAGCAGCTCCTTGGACAGGACAAACGAGCAGTACTTC
TRBD2 TRBJ2-7 TRBV5-1 NA CASSFFPAGGTYEQYF TGCGCCAGCAGCTTCTTCCCAGCGGGAGGTACCTACGAGCAGTACTTC
NA TRBJ1-1 TRBV29-1 NA CSTMLDANTEAFF TGCAGCACAATGCTAGATGCGAACACTGAAGCTTTCTTT
TRBD2 TRBJ2-7 TRBV7-9 NA CASSFLADAYEQYF TGTGCCAGCAGCTTTCTAGCGGATGCTTACGAGCAGTACTTC
TRBD1 TRBJ1-4 TRBV5-1 NA CASSFDRVYEKLFF TGCGCCAGCAGCTTTGACAGGGTTTATGAAAAACTGTTTTTT
NA TRBJ2-7 TRBV18 once CASSPPTGGRSEQYF TGTGCCAGCTCACCACCGACCGGGGGTCGCTCCGAGCAGTACTTC
TRBD1 TRBJ2-3 TRBV28 NA CASSFWQGATDTQYF TGTGCCAGCAGTTTCTGGCAGGGGGCCACAGATACGCAGTATTTT
TRBD1 TRBJ2-1 TRBV25-1 NA CASSDLNRQGYNEQFF TGTGCCAGCAGTGACCTGAATCGACAGGGATACAATGAGCAGTTCTTC
NA TRBJ2-7 TRBV11-2 NA CASSPRQPSYEQYF TGTGCCAGCAGCCCCCGACAGCCTAGCTACGAGCAGTACTTC
NA TRBJ2-1 TRBV7-3 once CASSLTPSIEQFF TGTGCCAGCAGCTTAACCCCCAGCATTGAGCAGTTCTTC
TRBD2 TRBJ2-5 TRBV29-1 NA CSVEDLGGYQETQYF TGCAGCGTTGAAGATCTGGGGGGGTACCAAGAGACCCAGTACTTC
NA TRBJ1-1 TRBV28 NA CASSSIEAFF TGTGCCAGCAGTTCCATTGAAGCTTTCTTT
NA TRBJ1-1 TRBV18 NA CATLAGLNTEAFF TGTGCCACCCTAGCAGGGCTGAACACTGAAGCTTTCTTT
NA TRBJ2-3 TRBV9 NA CASSETSSTDTQYF TGTGCCAGCAGCGAGACTAGTAGCACAGATACGCAGTATTTT
NA TRBJ2-1 TRBV9 once CASSPRTMYNEQFF TGTGCCAGCAGCCCTCGGACTATGTACAATGAGCAGTTCTTC
NA TRBJ1-5 TRBV6-5 NA CASSSGDSNQPQHF TGTGCCAGCAGTTCGGGTGATAGCAATCAGCCCCAGCATTTT
NA TRBJ2-1 TRBV5-1 NA CASSLILPANEQFF TGCGCCAGCAGCTTAATACTACCAGCCAATGAGCAGTTCTTC
TRBD2 TRBJ2-2 TRBV11-3 NA CASSHIAGAMNTGELFF TGTGCCAGCAGCCACATAGCGGGAGCTATGAACACCGGGGAGCTGTTTTTT
TRBD1 TRBJ2-7 TRBV18 NA CASSPRTGLFEYF TGTGCCAGCTCACCGAGGACAGGTCTATTCGAGTACTTC
TRBD1 TRBJ1-1 TRBV5-5 NA CASSLRQGALGTEAFF TGTGCCAGCAGCCTCCGACAGGGGGCTCTCGGCACTGAAGCTTTCTTT
NA TRBJ1-2 TRBV4-1 once CASSRVRKTYGYTF TGCGCCAGCAGCCGAGTCCGAAAGACCTATGGCTACACCTTC
NA TRBJ1-2 TRBV28 NA CASRQTGIYGYTF TGTGCCAGCAGACAGACAGGAATCTATGGCTACACCTTC
TRBD2 TRBJ2-1 TRBV5-1 once CASSLGTSGDYNEQFF TGCGCCAGCAGCCTGGGGACTAGCGGGGATTACAATGAGCAGTTCTTC
NA TRBJ1-5 TRBV6-1 NA CASGQNNQPQHF TGTGCCAGCGGACAGAACAATCAGCCCCAGCATTTT
TRBD1 TRBJ2-7 TRBV25-1 NA CASSEAGTASYEQYF TGTGCCAGCAGTGAGGCCGGGACAGCTTCCTACGAGCAGTACTTC
TRBD1 TRBJ1-2 TRBV5-6 NA CASSSRQGLLRRGYTF TGTGCCAGCAGCAGTAGACAGGGTCTGTTGAGGAGGGGCTACACCTTC
TRBD2 TRBJ2-1 TRBV10-3 once CAISLAVSYNEQFF TGTGCCATCAGCCTAGCGGTCTCCTACAATGAGCAGTTCTTC